The TCR beta chain under discussion was sequenced for a study of monozygotic twins with inflammatory bowel disease. Study results and limitations: Possibly because of limited power, concordant and discordant twins showed no difference in repertoire similarity. Versus healthy twins, IBD patients showed fewer clonotypes shared with others, especially with disease activity.

As regards this clonotype: Its matching antigen is unknown.

TCRdb derives one entry per CDR3 protein from the 5' RACE reads, leaving out DNA. This listing includes approximately 400,000 distinct CDR3 sequences. Germline V lookup: CDR1 SGHNT, CDR2 YYREEE (reference sequence). The CDR3 length is 18 residues. This TCR derives from a human donor with ulcerative colitis or Crohn's disease, or a healthy co-twin of an affected twin (not recorded which). The chain recombines TRBV5-4 with TRBJ1-6; lacking DNA, the TRBD1 call made by TCRdb goes unchecked. Source material: blood. CDR3 amino acids: CASSLQADRNSYNSPLHF.